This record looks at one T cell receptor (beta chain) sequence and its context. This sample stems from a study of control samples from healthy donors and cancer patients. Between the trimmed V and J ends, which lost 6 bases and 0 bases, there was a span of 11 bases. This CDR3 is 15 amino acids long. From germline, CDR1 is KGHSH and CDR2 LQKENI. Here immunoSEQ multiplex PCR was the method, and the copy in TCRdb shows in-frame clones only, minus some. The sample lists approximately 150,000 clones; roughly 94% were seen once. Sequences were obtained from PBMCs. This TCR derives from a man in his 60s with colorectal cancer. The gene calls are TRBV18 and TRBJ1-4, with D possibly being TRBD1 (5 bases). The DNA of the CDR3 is TGTGCCAGCTCGCTAAGGGGAGCAACTAATGAAAAACTGTTTTTT. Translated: CASSLRGATNEKLFF.